These T cell receptor beta chains were read from a single sample in a study of identical twins. Each CDR3 protein is one row after TCRdb ran MiXCR on the 5' RACE reads. The sample consists of over 200,000 distinct CDR3 sequences, 6.5% of them appearing once. Separately, the same data were catalogued under a study of T cells expressing NK-cell markers.

Sample: CD8+ T cells sorted from blood. The source of these receptors is a woman between 18 and 30 years old in good health. Each CDR3 is given with its conserved first and last residue. The D gene is left open where the match is weak. Clone size appears in some rows only: once, few, many, or a class for an expanded clone.

size,J,V,D,CDR3,DNA
-,TRBJ2-7,TRBV6-1,TRBD2,CASTGLAGGPYEQYF,TGTGCCAGCACCGGACTAGCGGGAGGGCCTTACGAGCAGTACTTC
few,TRBJ2-1,TRBV4-1,-,CASSQDPGAEQFF,TGCGCCAGCAGCCAAGATCCCGGGGCGGAGCAGTTCTTC
few,TRBJ2-5,TRBV3-1,-,CASRGLAEGQETQYF,TGTGCCAGCCGGGGGCTGGCGGAGGGCCAAGAGACCCAGTACTTC
few,TRBJ2-1,TRBV27,TRBD1,CASTTGGPLNEQFF,TGTGCCAGCACAACAGGGGGGCCTCTGAATGAGCAGTTCTTC
few,TRBJ2-2,TRBV28,TRBD2,CASSPLREAFNGELFF,TGTGCCAGCAGCCCGCTGCGGGAGGCGTTTAACGGGGAGCTGTTTTTT
once,TRBJ1-1,TRBV4-3,-,CASSQGAVMNTEAFF,TGCGCCAGCAGCCAGGGCGCAGTGATGAACACTGAAGCTTTCTTT
few,TRBJ2-4,TRBV18,-,CASSPMERLAKNIQYF,TGTGCCAGCTCCCCAATGGAGAGGCTAGCCAAAAACATTCAGTACTTC
-,TRBJ2-1,TRBV7-9,TRBD2,CASSHPTSGGFF,TGTGCCAGCAGCCATCCGACTAGCGGGGGGTTCTTC
few,TRBJ2-3,TRBV6-5,TRBD2,CASSYGGEGRDTDTQYF,TGTGCCAGCAGTTACGGGGGGGAGGGCCGGGACACAGATACGCAGTATTTT
few,TRBJ2-7,TRBV7-2,TRBD2,CASSLGAGGRDEQYF,TGTGCCAGCAGCTTAGGAGCGGGGGGGCGTGACGAGCAGTACTTC
many,TRBJ2-3,TRBV12-3/TRBV12-4,-,CASSPNEGTQYF,TGTGCCAGCAGTCCAAATGAGGGGACGCAGTATTTT
few,TRBJ2-7,TRBV3-1,TRBD1,CASSSQGAHEQYF,TGTGCCAGCAGCTCTCAGGGGGCCCACGAGCAGTACTTC
many,TRBJ2-1,TRBV7-9,TRBD2,CASRDSGTSGRREQFF,TGTGCCAGCAGAGACTCCGGGACTAGCGGGAGAAGGGAGCAGTTCTTC
few,TRBJ2-1,TRBV24-1,-,CATSHRGMGDEQFF,TGTGCCACCAGTCATAGGGGGATGGGGGATGAGCAGTTCTTC
many,TRBJ2-1,TRBV5-1,-,CASSPGGTLSSYNEQFF,TGCGCCAGCAGCCCTGGGGGGACTCTCAGCTCCTACAATGAGCAGTTCTTC
many,TRBJ2-2,TRBV27,-,CASSFGFDYTGELFF,TGTGCCAGCAGTTTTGGGTTCGATTACACCGGGGAGCTGTTTTTT
-,TRBJ1-2,TRBV4-1,-,CASSRTRDKGIYGYTF,TGCGCCAGCAGCCGGACAAGGGACAAAGGAATTTATGGCTACACCTTC
many,TRBJ2-7,TRBV20-1,TRBD1,CSARGTGVSYEQYF,TGCAGTGCTAGAGGAACAGGGGTCTCCTACGAGCAGTACTTC
few,TRBJ1-6,TRBV27,-,CASSPGRFNSPLHF,TGTGCCAGCAGTCCGGGACGTTTTAATTCACCCCTCCACTTT
few,TRBJ2-7,TRBV15,-,CATSRDFGTATYEQYF,TGTGCCACCAGCAGAGATTTCGGGACGGCCACCTACGAGCAGTACTTC
few,TRBJ2-7,TRBV20-1,TRBD2,CSASKGRALSEQYF,TGCAGTGCTAGTAAAGGGAGGGCTCTATCCGAGCAGTACTTC
-,TRBJ2-2,TRBV12-5,-,CASEGQPYTGELFF,TGTGCTAGTGAGGGCCAACCCTACACCGGGGAGCTGTTTTTT
-,TRBJ2-3,TRBV5-5,-,CASSFPVPDTQYF,TGTGCCAGCAGCTTTCCCGTCCCAGATACGCAGTATTTT
many,TRBJ1-5,TRBV5-1,TRBD1,CASSSGTGGKHQPQHF,TGCGCCAGCAGTTCCGGGACAGGGGGAAAACATCAGCCCCAGCATTTT
-,TRBJ2-7,TRBV24-1,TRBD1,CATSGDRSYEQYF,TGTGCCACCAGTGGGGACAGGTCCTACGAGCAGTACTTC
few,TRBJ1-5,TRBV11-2,-,CASSLVGYSNQPQHF,TGTGCCAGCAGCTTAGTGGGCTATAGCAATCAGCCCCAGCATTTT
-,TRBJ2-5,TRBV18,TRBD2,CASSPWGLAQETQYF,TGTGCCAGCTCACCATGGGGACTAGCCCAAGAGACCCAGTACTTC
-,TRBJ2-7,TRBV5-6,TRBD1,CASSTQTGNPYEQYF,TGTGCCAGCAGCACTCAGACAGGGAATCCCTACGAGCAGTACTTC
-,TRBJ1-6,TRBV4-3,TRBD1,CASSQDLFGTGTNSPLHF,TGCGCCAGCAGCCAAGATCTGTTTGGGACAGGGACGAATTCACCCCTCCACTTT
few,TRBJ1-2,TRBV12-3/TRBV12-4,-,CASSLDGSTGYGYTF,TGTGCCAGCAGTCTAGACGGCAGTACGGGCTATGGCTACACCTTC
-,TRBJ2-5,TRBV7-6,-,CASSPRDSLETQYF,TGTGCCAGCAGCCCCCGGGACTCCCTAGAGACCCAGTACTTC
-,TRBJ2-1,TRBV9,-,CAGSRTDNEQFF,TGTGCCGGCAGTAGGACTGACAATGAGCAGTTCTTC
-,TRBJ2-1,TRBV7-2,-,CASSVQSPYNEQFF,TGTGCCAGCAGCGTCCAGAGCCCCTACAATGAGCAGTTCTTC
-,TRBJ2-3,TRBV12-3/TRBV12-4,TRBD2,CASSFVGEGSTDTQYF,TGTGCCAGCAGTTTTGTGGGGGAGGGGAGCACAGATACGCAGTATTTT
-,TRBJ1-3,TRBV7-3,-,CASSFEGFGNTIYF,TGTGCCAGCAGCTTTGAAGGGTTTGGAAACACCATATATTTT
-,TRBJ2-7,TRBV6-2/TRBV6-3,TRBD1,CASSYTGTGGFREQYF,TGTGCCAGCAGTTACACCGGGACAGGGGGCTTTCGCGAGCAGTACTTC
few,TRBJ2-1,TRBV5-1,-,CASSSTLSGNEQFF,TGCGCCAGCAGCTCTACCCTCAGCGGTAATGAGCAGTTCTTC
-,TRBJ1-1,TRBV5-6,-,CASSYGVTEAFF,TGTGCCAGCAGCTATGGGGTAACTGAAGCTTTCTTT
many,TRBJ2-3,TRBV10-2,-,CASSEVSYTDTQYF,TGCGCCAGCAGTGAGGTCTCCTACACAGATACGCAGTATTTT
many,TRBJ2-2,TRBV3-1,-,CASSLVSKYTGELFF,TGTGCCAGCAGCCTGGTTAGCAAGTACACCGGGGAGCTGTTTTTT
-,TRBJ1-6,TRBV27,-,CASSLGFRGSPLHF,TGTGCCAGCAGTTTAGGCTTTAGGGGTTCACCCCTCCACTTT
-,TRBJ2-5,TRBV12-3/TRBV12-4,TRBD2,CTFTNTSGRGGSRETQYF,TGTACCTTCACGAATACTAGCGGGAGAGGGGGGTCAAGAGAGACCCAGTACTTC
few,TRBJ2-7,TRBV6-1,-,CASREGLYEQYF,TGTGCCAGCAGGGAAGGGCTCTACGAGCAGTACTTC
many,TRBJ2-3,TRBV20-1,-,CSGLGPTDTQYF,TGCAGTGGGTTGGGCCCCACAGATACGCAGTATTTT
-,TRBJ1-5,TRBV5-1,-,CASSLAPQNPQGGNQPQHF,TGCGCCAGCAGCTTGGCCCCCCAGAACCCACAGGGCGGCAATCAGCCCCAGCATTTT
few,TRBJ1-1,TRBV7-2,-,CASSSNTNTEAFF,TGTGCCAGCAGCTCCAACACGAACACTGAAGCTTTCTTT
few,TRBJ1-2,TRBV5-6,-,CASSRKTGFYGYTF,TGTGCCAGCAGCCGTAAGACAGGATTCTATGGCTACACCTTC
-,TRBJ2-1,TRBV7-9,TRBD2,CASSLSETSNNEQFF,TGTGCCAGCAGCTTATCCGAGACTAGCAACAATGAGCAGTTCTTC
few,TRBJ2-7,TRBV12-3/TRBV12-4,TRBD1,CASSSDRAPYEQYF,TGTGCCAGCAGTTCTGACAGGGCCCCCTACGAGCAGTACTTC
-,TRBJ1-2,TRBV20-1,-,CSARGQGNYGYTF,TGCAGTGCTAGAGGTCAGGGCAACTATGGCTACACCTTC
few,TRBJ1-2,TRBV3-1,TRBD1,CASSQNRGNYGYTF,TGTGCCAGCAGCCAAAACAGGGGGAACTATGGCTACACCTTC
-,TRBJ2-7,TRBV20-1,-,CSARVGLGHPHSPSYEQYF,TGCAGTGCTAGAGTAGGGTTGGGACATCCACATTCCCCATCCTACGAGCAGTACTTC
-,TRBJ1-1,TRBV9,TRBD1,CASSPRPYRGPVSTEAFF,TGTGCCAGCAGCCCCCGCCCCTACAGGGGTCCAGTGAGCACTGAAGCTTTCTTT
many,TRBJ2-2,TRBV4-3,-,CASRRATGELFF,TGCGCCAGCAGAAGGGCCACCGGGGAGCTGTTTTTT
few,TRBJ2-7,TRBV5-1,TRBD2,CASSPGTSGVAEQYF,TGCGCCAGCAGCCCTGGGACTAGCGGGGTCGCCGAGCAGTACTTC
few,TRBJ2-5,TRBV15,TRBD2,CATSGWGLAGETQYF,TGTGCCACCAGCGGATGGGGACTAGCGGGAGAGACCCAGTACTTC
many,TRBJ2-7,TRBV3-1,-,CASSQELAVSYEQYF,TGTGCCAGCAGCCAAGAGTTGGCAGTCTCCTACGAGCAGTACTTC